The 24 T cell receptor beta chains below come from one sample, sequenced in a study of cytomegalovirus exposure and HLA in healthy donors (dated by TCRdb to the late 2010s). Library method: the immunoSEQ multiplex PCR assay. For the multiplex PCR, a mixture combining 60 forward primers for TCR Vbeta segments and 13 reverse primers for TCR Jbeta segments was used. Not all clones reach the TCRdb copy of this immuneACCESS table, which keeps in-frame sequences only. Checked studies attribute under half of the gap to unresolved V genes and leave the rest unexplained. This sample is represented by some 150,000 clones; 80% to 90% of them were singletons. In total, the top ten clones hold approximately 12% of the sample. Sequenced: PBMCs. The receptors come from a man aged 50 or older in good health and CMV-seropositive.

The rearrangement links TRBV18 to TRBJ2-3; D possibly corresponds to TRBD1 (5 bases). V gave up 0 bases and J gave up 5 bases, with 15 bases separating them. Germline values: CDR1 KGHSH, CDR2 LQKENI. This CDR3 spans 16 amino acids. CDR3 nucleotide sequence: TGTGCCAGCTCACCACCTCAACAGGTTGGTCGAGATACGCAGTATTTT. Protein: CASSPPQQVGRDTQYF.

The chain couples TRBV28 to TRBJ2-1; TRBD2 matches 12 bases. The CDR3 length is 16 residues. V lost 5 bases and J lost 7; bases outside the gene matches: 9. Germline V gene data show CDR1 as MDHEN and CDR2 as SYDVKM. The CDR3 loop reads CASSTPGLAGRNEQFF. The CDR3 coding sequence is TGTGCCAGCAGTACCCCAGGACTAGCGGGAAGGAATGAGCAGTTCTTC.

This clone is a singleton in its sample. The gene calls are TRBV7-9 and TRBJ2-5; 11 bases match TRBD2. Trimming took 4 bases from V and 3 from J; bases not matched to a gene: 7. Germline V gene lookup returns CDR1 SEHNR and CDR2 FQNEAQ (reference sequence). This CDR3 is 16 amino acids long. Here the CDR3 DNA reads TGTGCCAGCAGCTCGCTCGTAGCGGGGGGGAAAGAGACCCAGTACTTC. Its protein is CASSSLVAGGKETQYF.

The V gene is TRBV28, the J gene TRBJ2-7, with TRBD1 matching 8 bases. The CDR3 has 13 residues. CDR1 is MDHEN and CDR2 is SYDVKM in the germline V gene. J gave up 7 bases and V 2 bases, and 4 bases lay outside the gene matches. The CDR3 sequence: CASSLQGAREQYF. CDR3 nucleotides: TGTGCCAGCAGTTTACAGGGGGCGAGGGAGCAGTACTTC. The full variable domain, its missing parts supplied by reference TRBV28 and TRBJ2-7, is DVKVTQSSRYLVKRTGEKVFLECVQDMDHENMFWYRQDPGLGLRLIYFSYDVKMKEKGDIPEGYSVSREKKERFSLILESASTNQTSMYLCASSLQGAREQYFGPGTRLTVT.

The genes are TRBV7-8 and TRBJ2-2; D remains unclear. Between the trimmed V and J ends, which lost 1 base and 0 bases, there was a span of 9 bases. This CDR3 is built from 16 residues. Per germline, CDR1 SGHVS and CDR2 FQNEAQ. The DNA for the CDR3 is TGTGCCAGCAGCTTAGTTGCCGGTTCGAACACCGGGGAGCTGTTTTTT. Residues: CASSLVAGSNTGELFF. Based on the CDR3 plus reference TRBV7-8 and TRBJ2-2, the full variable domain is GAGVSQSPRYKVAKRGQDVALRCDPISGHVSLFWYQQALGQGPEFLTYFQNEAQLDKSGLPSDRFFAERPEGSVSTLKIQRTQQEDSAVYLCASSLVAGSNTGELFFGEGSRLTVL.

CDR3 loop: CASSEYKTDTQYF. DNA for the CDR3: TGTGCCAGCAGTGAATATAAAACAGATACGCAGTATTTT. The rearrangement uses TRBV25-1 and TRBJ2-3; no clear D. Germline CDR1 MGHDK, CDR2 SYGVNS. The length of the CDR3 is 13 residues. The ends were cut back, 0 bases at V and 3 bases at J, with 4 bases in the middle.

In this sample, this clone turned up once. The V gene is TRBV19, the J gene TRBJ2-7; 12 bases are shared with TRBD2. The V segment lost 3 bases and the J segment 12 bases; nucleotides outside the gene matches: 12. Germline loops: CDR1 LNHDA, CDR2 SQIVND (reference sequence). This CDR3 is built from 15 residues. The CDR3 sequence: CASSIDSTSGRNVYF. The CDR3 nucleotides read TGTGCCAGTAGTATCGACTCGACTAGCGGGAGAAATGTGTACTTC. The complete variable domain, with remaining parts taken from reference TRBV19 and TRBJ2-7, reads DGGITQSPKYLFRKEGQNVTLSCEQNLNHDAMYWYRQDPGQGLRLIYYSQIVNDFQKGDIAEGYSVSREKKESFPLTVTSAQKNPTAFYLCASSIDSTSGRNVYFGPGTRLTVT.

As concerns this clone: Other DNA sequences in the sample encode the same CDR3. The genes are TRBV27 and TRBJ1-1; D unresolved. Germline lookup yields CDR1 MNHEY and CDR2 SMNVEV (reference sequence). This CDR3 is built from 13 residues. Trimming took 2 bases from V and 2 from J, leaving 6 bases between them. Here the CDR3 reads CASSLRENTEAFF. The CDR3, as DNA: TGTGCCAGCAGTTTAAGAGAAAACACTGAAGCTTTCTTT.

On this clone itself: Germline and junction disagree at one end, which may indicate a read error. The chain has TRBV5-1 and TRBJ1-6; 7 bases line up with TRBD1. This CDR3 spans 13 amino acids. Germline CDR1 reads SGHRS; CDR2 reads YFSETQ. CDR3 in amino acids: CASSLAGGDSGTF. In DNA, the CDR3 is TGCGCCAGCAGCTTGGCCGGCGGGGACAGCGGCACCTTT.

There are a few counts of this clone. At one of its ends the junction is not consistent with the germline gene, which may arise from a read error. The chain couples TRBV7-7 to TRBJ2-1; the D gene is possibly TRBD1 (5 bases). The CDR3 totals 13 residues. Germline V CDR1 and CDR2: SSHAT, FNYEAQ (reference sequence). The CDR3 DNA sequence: TGTGCTAGCAGCTTAGTCAGGGAAGGGGAGCAGTTCTTC. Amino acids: CASSLVREGEQFF. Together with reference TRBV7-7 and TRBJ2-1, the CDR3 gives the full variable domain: GAGVSQSPRYKVTKRGQDVTLRCDPISSHATLYWYQQALGQGPEFLTYFNYEAQPDKSGLPSDRFSAERPEGSISTLTIQRTEQRDSAMYRCASSLVREGEQFFGPGTRLTVL.

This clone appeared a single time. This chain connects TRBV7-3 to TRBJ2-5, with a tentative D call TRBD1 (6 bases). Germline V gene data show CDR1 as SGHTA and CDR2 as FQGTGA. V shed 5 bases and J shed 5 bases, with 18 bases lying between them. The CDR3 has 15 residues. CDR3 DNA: TGTGCCAGCAGCGCCCTAGGGACACGGGCGGAGACCCAGTACTTC. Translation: CASSALGTRAETQYF.

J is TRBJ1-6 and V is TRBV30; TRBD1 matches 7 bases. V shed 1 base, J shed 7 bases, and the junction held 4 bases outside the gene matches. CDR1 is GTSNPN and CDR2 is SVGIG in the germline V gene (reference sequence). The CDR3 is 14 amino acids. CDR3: CAWSARQGNSPLHF. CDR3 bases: TGTGCCTGGAGTGCCAGACAGGGAAATTCACCCCTCCACTTT.

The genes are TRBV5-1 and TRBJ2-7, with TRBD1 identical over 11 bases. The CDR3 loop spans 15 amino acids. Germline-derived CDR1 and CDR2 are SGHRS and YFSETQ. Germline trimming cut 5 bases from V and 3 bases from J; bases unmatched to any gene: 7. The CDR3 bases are TGCGCCAGCAGTCGCTCGGGACAGGGGGACTACGAGCAGTACTTC. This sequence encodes CASSRSGQGDYEQYF.

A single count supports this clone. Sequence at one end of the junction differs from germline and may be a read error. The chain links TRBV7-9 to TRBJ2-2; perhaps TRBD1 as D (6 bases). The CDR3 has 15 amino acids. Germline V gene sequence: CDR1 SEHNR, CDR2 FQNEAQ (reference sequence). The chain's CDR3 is CSSNLGGHFTGELFF. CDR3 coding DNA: TGTTCCAGCAACTTAGGGGGACACTTCACCGGGGAGCTGTTTTTT. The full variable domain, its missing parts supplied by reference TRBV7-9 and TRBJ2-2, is DTGVSQNPRHKITKRGQNVTFRCDPISEHNRLYWYRQTLGQGPEFLTYFQNEAQLEKSRLLSDRFSAERPKGSFSTLEIQRTEQGDSAMYLCSSNLGGHFTGELFFGEGSRLTVL.

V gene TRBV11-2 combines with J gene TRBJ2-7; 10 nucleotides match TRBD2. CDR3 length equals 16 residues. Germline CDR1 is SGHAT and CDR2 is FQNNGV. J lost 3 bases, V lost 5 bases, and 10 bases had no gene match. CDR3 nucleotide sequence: TGTGCCAGCAGCGGGCTAGCGGGAGTTACTATCTACGAGCAGTACTTC. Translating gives CASSGLAGVTIYEQYF.

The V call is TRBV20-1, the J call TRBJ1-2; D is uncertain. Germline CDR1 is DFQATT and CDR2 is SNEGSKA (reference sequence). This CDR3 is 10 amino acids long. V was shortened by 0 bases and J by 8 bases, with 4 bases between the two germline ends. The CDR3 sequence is CSARDEGYTF. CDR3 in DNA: TGCAGTGCTAGAGACGAGGGCTACACCTTC.

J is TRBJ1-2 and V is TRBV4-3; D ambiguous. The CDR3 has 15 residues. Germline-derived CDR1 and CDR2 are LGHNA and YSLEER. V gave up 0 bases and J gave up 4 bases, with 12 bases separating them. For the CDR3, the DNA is TGCGCCAGCAGCCAAGATCTGGGCGACATCTATGGCTACACCTTC. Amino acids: CASSQDLGDIYGYTF.

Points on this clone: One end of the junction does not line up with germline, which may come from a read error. The CDR3 DNA sequence: TGTTCCAGCAGCCGGACAGCCTACGAGCAGTACTTC. Its protein product is CSSSRTAYEQYF. The chain joins TRBV7-9 to TRBJ2-7, with a weak D call TRBD1 (6 bases). Germline loops: CDR1 SEHNR, CDR2 FQNEAQ (reference sequence). The CDR3 is 12 residues long.

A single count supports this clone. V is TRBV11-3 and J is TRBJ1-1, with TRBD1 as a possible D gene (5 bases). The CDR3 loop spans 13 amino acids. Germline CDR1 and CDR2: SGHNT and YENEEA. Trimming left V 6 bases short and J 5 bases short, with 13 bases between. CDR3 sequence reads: CASSQGIGTEAFF. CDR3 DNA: TGTGCCAGCAGTCAGGGTATTGGGACTGAAGCTTTCTTT.

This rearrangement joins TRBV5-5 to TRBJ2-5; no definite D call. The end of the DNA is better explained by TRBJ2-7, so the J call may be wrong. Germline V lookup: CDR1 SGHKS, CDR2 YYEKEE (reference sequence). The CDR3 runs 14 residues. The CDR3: CASSLSQAGYEQYF. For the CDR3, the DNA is TGTGCCAGCAGCTTGAGCCAGGCCGGCTACGAGCAGTACTTC.

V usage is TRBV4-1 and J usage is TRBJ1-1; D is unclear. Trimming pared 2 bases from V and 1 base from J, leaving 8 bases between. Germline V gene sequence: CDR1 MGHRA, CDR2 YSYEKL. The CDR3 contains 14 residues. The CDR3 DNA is TGCGCCAGCAGCCAATCCCCGGGGAACACTGAAGCTTTCTTT. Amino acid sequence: CASSQSPGNTEAFF.

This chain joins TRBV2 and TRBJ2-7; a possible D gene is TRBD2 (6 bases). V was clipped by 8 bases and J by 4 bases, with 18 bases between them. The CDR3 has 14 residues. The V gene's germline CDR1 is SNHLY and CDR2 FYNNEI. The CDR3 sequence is CASLRLRDRYEQYF. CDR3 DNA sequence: TGTGCCAGCCTCCGGTTGCGGGATAGGTACGAGCAGTACTTC.

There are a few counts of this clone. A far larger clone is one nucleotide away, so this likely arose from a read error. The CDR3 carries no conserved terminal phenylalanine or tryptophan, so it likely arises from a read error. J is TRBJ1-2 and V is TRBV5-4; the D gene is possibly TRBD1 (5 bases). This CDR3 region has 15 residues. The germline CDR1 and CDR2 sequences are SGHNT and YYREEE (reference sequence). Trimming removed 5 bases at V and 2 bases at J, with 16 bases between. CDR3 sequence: CASRRLEEGNYGYTL. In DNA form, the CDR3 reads TGTGCCAGCAGGCGGTTGGAGGAGGGGAACTATGGCTACACCCTC.

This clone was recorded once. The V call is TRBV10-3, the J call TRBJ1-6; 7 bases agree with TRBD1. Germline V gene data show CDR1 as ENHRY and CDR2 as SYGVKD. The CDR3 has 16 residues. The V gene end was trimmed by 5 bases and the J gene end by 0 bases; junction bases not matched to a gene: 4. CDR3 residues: CAISQDRSSYNSPLHF. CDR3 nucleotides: TGTGCCATCAGTCAGGACAGGAGCTCCTATAATTCACCCCTCCACTTT.